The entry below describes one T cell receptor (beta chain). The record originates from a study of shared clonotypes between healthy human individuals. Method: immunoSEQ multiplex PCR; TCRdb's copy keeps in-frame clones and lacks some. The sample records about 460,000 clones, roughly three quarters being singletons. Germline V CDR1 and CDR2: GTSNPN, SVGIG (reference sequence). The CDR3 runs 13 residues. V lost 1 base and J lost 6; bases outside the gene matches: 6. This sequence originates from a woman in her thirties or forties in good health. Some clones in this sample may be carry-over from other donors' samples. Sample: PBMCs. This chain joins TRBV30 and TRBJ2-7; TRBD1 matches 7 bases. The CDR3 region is CAWSANRGSEQYF. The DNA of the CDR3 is TGTGCCTGGAGTGCTAACAGGGGATCCGAGCAGTACTTC.